This T cell receptor beta chain comes out of a study of shared clonotypes between healthy human individuals. Of note for this clone: What it binds is not known.

J lost 4 bases, V lost 3 bases, and 5 bases had no gene match. This CDR3 is built from 15 residues. Germline assignment: CDR1 KGHSH and CDR2 LQKENI. Whole-study findings and limits: It was only blood that was sampled, and tissue repertoires likely differ. Genetic and exposure-history diversity was limited by the few donors.

In the authors' methods: For the immunoSEQ data, sequences were junction-only without quality scores, so filtering differed. Profiling relied on immunoSEQ multiplex PCR, and the TCRdb table lists in-frame clones only, not all of them. From that table come the V and J calls and clone size; the DNA was used to work out D and trimming. The sample gives 400,000 to 550,000 clones, 70% to 85% of which show up once; over 9.5% is in the top ten. This sequence originates from a middle-aged woman in good health. Some clones in this sample may be carry-over from other donors' samples. The chain links TRBV18 to TRBJ2-2; 7 nucleotides match TRBD1. Sequenced sample: PBMCs. CDR3 DNA sequence: TGTGCCAGCTCACCGGAAACAGGGGTCACCGGGGAGCTGTTTTTT. The encoded protein is CASSPETGVTGELFF.